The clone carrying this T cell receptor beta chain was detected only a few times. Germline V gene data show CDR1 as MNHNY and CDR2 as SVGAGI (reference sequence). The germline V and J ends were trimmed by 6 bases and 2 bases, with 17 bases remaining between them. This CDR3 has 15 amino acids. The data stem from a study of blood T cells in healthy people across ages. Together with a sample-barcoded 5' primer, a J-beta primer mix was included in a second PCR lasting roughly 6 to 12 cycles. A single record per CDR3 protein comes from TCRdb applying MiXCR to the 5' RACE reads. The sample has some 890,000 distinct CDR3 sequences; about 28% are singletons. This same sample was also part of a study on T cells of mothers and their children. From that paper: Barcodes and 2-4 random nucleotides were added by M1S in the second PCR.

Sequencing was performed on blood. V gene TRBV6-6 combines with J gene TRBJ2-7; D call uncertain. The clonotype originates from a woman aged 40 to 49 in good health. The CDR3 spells CASSYDGSPTYEQYF. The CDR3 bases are TGTGCCAGCAGCTACGACGGATCTCCTACCTACGAGCAGTACTTC.